The TCR beta chain described here comes from a study of T-cell reconstitution after alpha-beta-depleted transplantation in children. Study observations and caveats: Expanded graft clones numbering several hundred reportedly gave rise to alpha-beta T cells about two months after transplant. The authors attributed T-cell counts and diversity one year after transplant mostly to newly produced T cells. Some patients' high day-60 TCRbeta diversity was traced to surviving recipient T cells and thymic progenitors.

In its sample, this clonotype was seen a few times. Its specificity is unknown. Construction of the TCRbeta library involved unique molecular identifiers. TCRdb re-called the PCR reads with MiXCR, one entry per CDR3 protein. The sample lists about 420,000 distinct CDR3 sequences; 15% to 20% were seen once. CDR3 size: 16 residues. Germline CDR1 reads LGHNA; CDR2 reads YSLEER. Trimming at V came to 4 bases and at J to 8 bases, leaving 10 bases not matched to a gene. This sequence originates from a boy in the first two years of life who had a stem cell transplant for Wiskott-Aldrich syndrome, so the T cells may come from the graft donor. Sequenced material: PBMCs, mostly from graft donor cells, taken 360 days after TCRalphabeta/CD19-depleted stem cell transplant. The chain recombines TRBV4-3 with TRBJ2-2, with 10 positions matching TRBD2. The CDR3 coding sequence is TGCGCCAGCAGCCGCAGAGCGGGAGGGGCCTTAGGGGAGCTGTTTTTT. Its translation is CASSRRAGGALGELFF.